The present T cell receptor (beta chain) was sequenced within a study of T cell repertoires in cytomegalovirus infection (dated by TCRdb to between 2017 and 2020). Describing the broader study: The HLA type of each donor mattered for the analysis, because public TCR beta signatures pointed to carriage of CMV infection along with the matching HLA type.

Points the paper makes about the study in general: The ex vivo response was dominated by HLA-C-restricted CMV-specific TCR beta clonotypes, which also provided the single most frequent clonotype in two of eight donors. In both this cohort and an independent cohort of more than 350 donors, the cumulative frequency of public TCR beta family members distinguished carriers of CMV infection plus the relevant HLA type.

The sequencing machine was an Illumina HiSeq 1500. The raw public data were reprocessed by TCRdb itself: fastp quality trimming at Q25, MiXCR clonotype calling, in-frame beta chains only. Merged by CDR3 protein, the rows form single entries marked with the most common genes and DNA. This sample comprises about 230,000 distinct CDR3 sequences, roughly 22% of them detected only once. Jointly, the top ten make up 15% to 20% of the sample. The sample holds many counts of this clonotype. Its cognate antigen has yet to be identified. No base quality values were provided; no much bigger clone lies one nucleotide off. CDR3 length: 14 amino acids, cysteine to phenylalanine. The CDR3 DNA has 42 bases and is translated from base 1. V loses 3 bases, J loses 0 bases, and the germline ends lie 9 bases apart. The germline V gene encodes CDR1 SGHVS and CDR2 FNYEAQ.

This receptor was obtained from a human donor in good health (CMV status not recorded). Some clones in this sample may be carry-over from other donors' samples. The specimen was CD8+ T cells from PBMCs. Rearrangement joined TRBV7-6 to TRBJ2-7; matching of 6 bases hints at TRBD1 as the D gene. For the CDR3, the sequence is CASSLDRLSYEQYF. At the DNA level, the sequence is TGTGCCAGCAGCTTGGACAGACTCTCCTACGAGCAGTACTTC. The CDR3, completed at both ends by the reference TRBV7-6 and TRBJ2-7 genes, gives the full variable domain GAGVSQSPRYKVTKRGQDVALRCDPISGHVSLYWYRQALGQGPEFLTYFNYEAQQDKSGLPNDRFSAERPEGSISTLTIQRTEQRDSAMYRCASSLDRLSYEQYFGPGTRLTVT.